This T cell receptor (beta chain) appears in the sequencing data of a study of T cell changes during pregnancy in multiple sclerosis. The V gene's germline CDR1 is SGHDT and CDR2 YYEEEE. The length of the CDR3 is 16 residues. The ends lost 1 base at V and 7 bases at J; junction bases unmatched: 7. Profiled with immunoSEQ multiplex PCR; TCRdb holds only in-frame clones, not every one. The sample shows some 77,000 clones, around nine tenths of them seen only once. This sequence joins TRBV5-6 and TRBJ2-1; TRBD2 aligns across 11 bases. The sequence was obtained from a female donor with multiple sclerosis, enrolled in a pregnancy study. Sample: CD4+ T cells from peripheral blood mononuclear cells, taken before pregnancy. The CDR3 DNA reads TGTGCCAGCAGCTTGTTAGCGGGGGGGACGGGTAATGAGCAGTTCTTC. Translated, it gives CASSLLAGGTGNEQFF.